This entry lists 17 T cell receptor beta chains sequenced from one sample in a study of cytomegalovirus exposure and HLA in healthy donors. A multiplex PCR was run with 60 Vbeta primers and 13 Jbeta primers. Profiled with immunoSEQ multiplex PCR; TCRdb holds only in-frame clones, not every one. The listing records more than 30,000 clones. Input material: PBMCs. Receptor source: a middle-aged man in good health and CMV-seropositive.

This chain links TRBV10-2 with TRBJ1-4; weak D call: TRBD1 (5 bases). This CDR3 spans 14 amino acids. V shed 0 bases and J shed 7 bases, with 9 bases lying between them. Germline CDR1 and CDR2: WSHSY and SAAADI. CDR3 protein: CASSESGGGEKLFF. CDR3 sequence (DNA): TGCGCCAGCAGTGAGTCGGGGGGGGGTGAAAAACTGTTTTTT.

The chain is built from TRBV5-1 and TRBJ2-1; 8 nucleotides agree with TRBD2. The CDR3 is made up of 17 amino acids. Germline V gene data show CDR1 as SGHRS and CDR2 as YFSETQ. J was trimmed by 0 bases and V by 6 bases; bases with no gene match: 11. The DNA of the CDR3 is TGCGCCAGCACCCCATCCCTTAGCGGGACCTCCTACAATGAGCAGTTCTTC. Its protein is CASTPSLSGTSYNEQFF.

The chain uses TRBV19 and TRBJ1-5, with D possibly TRBD1 on 5 matching bases. V was trimmed by 10 bases and J by 0 bases, leaving 19 bases between them. The CDR3 runs to 16 residues. Looked up from germline, CDR1 is LNHDA and CDR2 is SQIVND (reference sequence). CDR3 protein: CATGGGLTYSNQPQHF. DNA of the CDR3: TGTGCCACTGGCGGGGGGTTAACTTATAGCAATCAGCCCCAGCATTTT.

The chain combines TRBV7-3 with TRBJ2-2; TRBD1 might be the D (6 bases). This CDR3 contains 16 residues. V dropped 5 bases and J dropped 3 bases, with 16 bases sitting between them. Per the germline V gene, CDR1 is SGHTA and CDR2 is FQGTGA. This CDR3 reads CASSPRYTGYTGELFF. DNA of the CDR3: TGTGCCAGCAGCCCCCGGTATACAGGGTACACCGGGGAGCTGTTTTTT.

This chain links TRBV5-6 with TRBJ2-5; D is possibly TRBD1 (6 bases). V lost 3 bases and J lost 2, with 14 bases in between. The V gene's germline CDR1 is SGHDT and CDR2 YYEEEE. The CDR3 runs 15 residues. The CDR3: CASSYLGQPQETQYF. The CDR3 nucleotides are TGTGCCAGCAGCTATCTAGGACAGCCACAAGAGACCCAGTACTTC. Combining the CDR3 with reference TRBV5-6 and TRBJ2-5 gives the whole variable domain DAGVTQSPTHLIKTRGQQVTLRCSPKSGHDTVSWYQQALGQGPQFIFQYYEEEERQRGNFPDRFSGHQFPNYSSELNVNALLLGDSALYLCASSYLGQPQETQYFGPGTRLLVL.

V and J are TRBV7-2 and TRBJ1-1, with 10 bases matching TRBD1. V lost 3 bases, J lost 5 bases, and 6 bases stayed unmatched. Germline loops: CDR1 SGHTA, CDR2 FQGNSA. This CDR3 comprises 15 residues. The CDR3 here is CASSFGTGVLTEAFF. The CDR3 DNA is TGTGCCAGCAGCTTTGGGACAGGGGTATTAACTGAAGCTTTCTTT.

The rearrangement links TRBV4-1 to TRBJ2-5, with TRBD2 identical over 9 bases. Germline V gene lookup returns CDR1 MGHRA and CDR2 YSYEKL. The junction had 13 bases not matched to a gene; V was cut back by 0 bases and J by 5 bases. CDR3 length: 18 amino acids. CDR3 nucleotides: TGCGCCAGCAGCCAAGATCCGGGACTAGCTTTGGGTTCGGAGACCCAGTACTTC. Protein sequence: CASSQDPGLALGSETQYF.

V gene TRBV6-5 combines with J gene TRBJ2-7; 13 bases line up with TRBD2. CDR3 size: 14 residues. The V gene's germline CDR1 is MNHEY and CDR2 SVGAGI. J gave up 6 bases and V 4 bases, and 3 bases lay outside the gene matches. The CDR3 reads CASSFGLAGAEQYF. The CDR3 coding sequence is TGTGCCAGCAGTTTTGGACTAGCGGGAGCCGAGCAGTACTTC.

The rearrangement uses TRBV10-2 and TRBJ2-6, with 10 bases identical to TRBD2. CDR3 length equals 17 residues. Losses at the gene ends were 0 bases for V and 4 bases for J; bases not matched to a gene: 3. Germline values: CDR1 WSHSY, CDR2 SAAADI. The CDR3 sequence is CASSESGLATGANVLTF. CDR3 DNA sequence: TGCGCCAGCAGTGAGTCGGGACTAGCGACCGGGGCCAACGTCCTGACTTTC.

The chain recombines TRBV28 with TRBJ2-7, with TRBD2 matching over 13 bases. The CDR3 has 14 residues. J gave up 5 bases and V 7 bases, and 5 bases lay outside the gene matches. Germline values: CDR1 MDHEN, CDR2 SYDVKM. The CDR3 sequence is CASTGLAGVNEQYF. CDR3 DNA sequence: TGTGCCAGCACCGGACTAGCGGGAGTCAACGAGCAGTACTTC. Variable domain in full (rest from reference TRBV28 and TRBJ2-7): DVKVTQSSRYLVKRTGEKVFLECVQDMDHENMFWYRQDPGLGLRLIYFSYDVKMKEKGDIPEGYSVSREKKERFSLILESASTNQTSMYLCASTGLAGVNEQYFGPGTRLTVT.

The V gene is TRBV5-1, the J gene TRBJ1-5, with D hard to call. Per germline, CDR1 SGHRS and CDR2 YFSETQ. This CDR3 region has 14 residues. Trimming took off 1 base at V and 5 bases at J, with 10 bases between the two ends. The CDR3 DNA follows: TGCGCCAGCAGCTTGCGGGGAGGCGATCAGCCCCAGCATTTT. This encodes CASSLRGGDQPQHF. Filled out from reference TRBV5-1 and TRBJ1-5, the complete variable domain reads KAGVTQTPRYLIKTRGQQVTLSCSPISGHRSVSWYQQTPGQGLQFLFEYFSETQRNKGNFPGRFSGRQFSNSRSEMNVSTLELGDSALYLCASSLRGGDQPQHFGDGTRLSIL.

The chain links TRBV28 to TRBJ1-6; a possible D gene is TRBD1 (6 bases). Germline CDR1 is MDHEN and CDR2 is SYDVKM. V was cut by 3 bases and J by 13 bases, with 16 bases left in between. There are 14 residues in the CDR3. The CDR3 nucleotides read TGTGCCAGCAGTTTCTCCAGGGGCCCCTATCCCCTCCACTTT. Amino acid sequence: CASSFSRGPYPLHF.

By frequency, this clone registers medium-sized. The V and J genes are TRBV6-5 and TRBJ1-2; TRBD1 agrees at 7 bases. The germline V gene encodes CDR1 MNHEY and CDR2 SVGAGI. This CDR3 comprises 16 residues. The J segment lost 2 bases and the V segment lost 2 bases, leaving 8 bases of the junction unmatched. The CDR3 DNA is TGTGCCAGCAGTTACGTTCGGACAGGCGGAAACTATGGCTACACCTTC. Translating gives CASSYVRTGGNYGYTF.

The chain uses TRBV7-3 and TRBJ2-1; D is uncertain. The ends were cut back, 5 bases at V and 0 bases at J, with 14 bases in the middle. The length of the CDR3 is 16 residues. In germline, CDR1 is SGHTA, CDR2 FQGTGA. The CDR3 is CASSPSSISSYNEQFF. The CDR3 nucleotides read TGTGCCAGCAGCCCCTCCTCAATTAGCTCCTACAATGAGCAGTTCTTC.

The V and J genes are TRBV6-5 and TRBJ2-7; D not resolved. The CDR3 covers 11 residues. Germline CDR1 and CDR2: MNHEY and SVGAGI. Trimming pared 5 bases from V and 4 bases from J, leaving 6 bases between. The CDR3 bases are TGTGCCAGCAGTCTTAATTACGAGCAGTACTTC. As protein: CASSLNYEQYF.

J is TRBJ2-2 and V is TRBV5-4, with TRBD2 as a possible D gene (5 bases). Trimming removed 4 bases from V and 7 bases from J, with 8 bases in between. The CDR3 is made up of 12 amino acids. Germline V lookup: CDR1 SGHNT, CDR2 YYREEE (reference sequence). CDR3 sequence reads: CASSRGDGELFF. In DNA, the CDR3 is TGTGCCAGCAGCCGGGGAGACGGGGAGCTGTTTTTT.

The rearrangement joins TRBV25-1 to TRBJ2-7; D remains ambiguous. CDR1 MGHDK and CDR2 SYGVNS come from the germline V gene. V lost 9 bases, J lost 3 bases, and 15 bases lay in between. The CDR3 has 13 residues. CDR3 sequence (DNA): TGTGCCAGAAATGGGCAGGCCGACTACGAGCAGTACTTC. Its translation: CARNGQADYEQYF.